The clone carrying this T cell receptor beta chain was counted at least ten times. Its antigen is as yet unknown. The sample originates from a study of T-cell memory formation after mild COVID-19. Whole-study findings and limits: In pre-infection memory, a portion of responding clones appeared, which suggested that cross-reactive memory joined.

TCRdb processed the 5' RACE reads anew with MiXCR; each CDR3 protein has one entry. The sample contains around 440,000 distinct CDR3 sequences, over 15% of which appear only once. Trimming pared 5 bases from V and 2 bases from J, leaving 12 bases between. The CDR3 consists of 14 residues. Germline V gives CDR1 MNHEY, CDR2 SMNVEV (reference sequence). The clonotype originates from an adult woman who had mild COVID-19 (a few samples of this study predate the infection). Cell type and time point are not known. Sequenced: PBMCs or a T cell subset sorted from them (not recorded which). The rearrangement joins TRBV27 to TRBJ1-2, with a weak D call TRBD1 (5 bases). CDR3 DNA: TGTGCCAGCAGTCCCCGCCGGGGGAACTATGGCTACACCTTC. It yields the protein CASSPRRGNYGYTF.